This record covers a single TCR beta chain. No antigen is known for it. These data come from a study of T-cell memory formation after mild COVID-19. Study results and caveats: From day 15 to 85, contracting clones were balanced between CD4 and CD8, whereas later expanders leaned toward CD4+. The authors left the SARS-CoV-2 specificity of second-wave clones peaking on day 37 unconfirmed. Detection of some responders pre-infection suggested pre-existing cross-reactive memory T cells participated.

It was 5'RACE with constant-segment primers that produced the TCR alpha and TCR beta cDNA libraries, which carried sample barcodes and UMIs. TCRdb fed the 5' RACE reads into MiXCR, producing one record per CDR3 protein. The sample has approximately 390,000 distinct CDR3 sequences, 16% seen once. Germline V CDR1 and CDR2: SGHRS, YFSETQ. This CDR3 spans 13 amino acids. V was shortened by 4 bases and J by 3 bases, with 8 bases between the two germline ends. This rearrangement joins TRBV5-1 to TRBJ2-1; no reliable D call. The material sequenced was PBMCs or a T cell subset sorted from them (not recorded which). The TCR sequence derives from a man between 18 and 29 years old who had mild COVID-19 (a few samples of this study predate the infection). Cell type and time point are not known. Written as DNA, the CDR3 is TGCGCCAGCAGCCCCGGCTTCTACAATGAGCAGTTCTTC. Encoded protein: CASSPGFYNEQFF.